This T cell receptor beta chain is from a study of cytomegalovirus exposure and HLA in healthy donors (dated by TCRdb to the late 2010s). Background for the entire study: In an earlier analysis of 550 to 750 of the donors, around 290 Gb of sequence data and approximately 100 million unique TCR beta sequences from roughly 190 million T cells were reported. An early release covering just under 650 HLA-typed donors comprised around 300 gigabases of sequencing data and 85 million to 100 million unique TCR sequences. Of the approximately 400 genotyped donors, approximately 82% fell in the genetic ancestry cluster associated with self-reported Caucasian donors. The study aimed to test whether cataloging public T cell receptors could reveal signatures of past pathogen exposure. The study profiled the T cell repertoires of hundreds of subjects by immunosequencing and related them to cytomegalovirus serostatus. A separate validation cohort of roughly 120 different subjects was used in addition to the roughly 700-subject first cohort. High-throughput TCR immunosequencing, statistical association of individual TCRs with disease status, and machine learning were combined to predict cytomegalovirus infection status. A later analysis re-analyzed previously published TCR beta repertoires from 600 to 850 donors and added high-resolution HLA genotyping to study TCR occurrence patterns. In the later analysis, no new phenotypic data were used to find candidate immune exposures; instead, reliance was placed on TCR beta sequences and their occurrence across donors. An earlier analysis of 500 to 750 of the donors applied high-throughput TCR beta sequencing to assess whether each TCR beta V gene segment acted as functional or pseudogenic. Alongside the repertoire data, information on donor age, sex, ethnicity and CMV serostatus was compiled. A later genetic analysis took genome-wide SNP genotypes for about 60% of the roughly 670 donors and used that subset as a discovery cohort. Every discovery cohort repertoire had been produced on one sequencing platform. HLA typing included class I and class II loci at four-digit resolution. Typing coverage differed by locus: A, B, C, DRB1 and DQB1 were typed in about 620-630 donors, DQA1 in 522, DPA1 in around 610, and DPB1 in 450 to 480. Four or five DR-DQ haplotypes were handled as single units for association and clustering, since linkage in the cohort was strong. Among roughly 400 genotyped donors of the cohort, an average of about 220,000 unique TCR beta nucleotide sequences was sequenced per donor, of which about 18% were non-productive. What the authors observed across the whole study: Fewer than 20 rarely observed V segments, including chromosome 9 orphons, were excluded from the earlier analysis of about 600 of the donors because counts were too low. The study listed 150 to 200 TCR beta chains as associated with cytomegalovirus. A further reported finding was that TCR beta sequences accurately predicted the HLA-A and HLA-B alleles for most subjects in the first cohort. Because some donors lacked HLA typing at each locus, the association tests relied only on the typed subset. A cluster of highly shared sequence variants was judged likely to represent a technical artifact of the sequencing pipeline. For the cohort, immune exposure information was limited to CMV serostatus. Cytomegalovirus status was reported to be diagnosed by the classifier with high specificity and sensitivity in both the original and validation cohorts. In this cohort, only TCR beta chains were sequenced, and detectable features were limited by the absence of alpha or paired-chain data. The 87-base-pair reads could not distinguish some IMGT-functional V segments, including TRBV6-2 and TRBV6-3, so those segments were excluded. A later analysis found that most CMV-associated TCR beta chains appeared HLA-restricted, with HLA associations seemingly driven largely by CMV exposure. Most TCR sequences were seen in very few donors, while some public TCRs were found in many individuals. In a later analysis, HLA-associated TCR beta chains showed more clonal expansion and lower generation probabilities than non-associated chains that were equally common. In an earlier analysis of fewer than 750 of the donors, most TCR beta V segments were observed in productive rearrangements about 87% or about 30% of the time, broadly matching IMGT annotations. In vitro tests confirmed that a few of the cytomegalovirus-associated TCR beta chains recognize cytomegalovirus antigens. A later analysis found that TCR association rates varied across HLA loci, with DRB1 alleles showing the most associated TCRs and HLA-C alleles the fewest. A later genetic analysis reported fewer N-insertions in productive TCRs among donors in an Asian-associated ancestry cluster than the roughly 700-donor mean. Linkage disequilibrium might explain the correlated functional status among segregating V segments, but an unknown experimental factor could not be excluded. According to the authors, the approach could potentially be generalized to other disease states and immunological phenotypes. A later analysis associated 15,000 to 20,000 TCR beta sequences with specific HLA alleles at a false discovery rate of 0.05. V-gene and J-gene trimming of TCR beta chains was associated with a missense DCLRE1C variant in a later genetic analysis, and the association was replicated in an independent cohort. In a later analysis, several top co-occurrence clusters were reported to appear linked to parvovirus B19, influenza, CMV and Epstein-Barr virus. Sequencing depth was assumed to be roughly uniform across donors in the presence/absence analyses, though that assumption may not hold. When HLA alleles, especially DR and DQ, strongly co-occurred, attributing TCR associations to individual alleles was difficult.

The cohort was made up of about 610 healthy bone marrow donors. At the time of sampling, every cohort member was nominally healthy, though immune exposures that went unrecorded were likely present. The donor tested CMV seronegative and was one of the 352 seronegative cohort members. A peripheral blood sample was provided by each donor, and peripheral blood mononuclear cells were used for TCR beta sequencing. The Qiagen DNeasy Blood Extraction Kit was used to extract genomic DNA from the blood cell samples. Turning to this clone: Its antigen is not yet known. Base-call qualities are not available, and no considerably larger clone is one nucleotide away.

Preparation of the library involved the immunoSEQ multiplex PCR assay. For the multiplex PCR, a mixture combining 60 forward primers for TCR Vbeta segments and 13 reverse primers for TCR Jbeta segments was used. A multiplex PCR assay on genomic DNA amplified the CDR3 region of rearranged TCR beta genes. The Illumina HiSeq System was used to sequence the amplified TCR beta libraries as 87-base-pair reads. The paper's processing steps were these. A later analysis tallied roughly 80 million unique TCR beta chains across the 666 repertoires, and around 12 million of those chains were shared by two or more donors. To remove PCR and sequencing errors, raw reads were error-corrected and collapsed into unique sequences using a nearest-neighbor algorithm that merged closely related sequences. CDR3 sequences were aligned to IMGT reference sequences to assign V, D and J gene segments. For a sequence to be retained, a match of at least six nucleotides to both a V gene segment and a J gene segment was required. A rearrangement counted as productive if the CDR3 had no stop codons and remained in frame with V and J, and every other rearrangement counted as non-productive. CDR3 was defined according to IMGT convention as the region running from the second conserved V-encoded cysteine to the conserved J-encoded phenylalanine. The earlier analysis of about 530 of the donors excluded any sequence lacking an unambiguous match to a single V gene segment. An earlier analysis of several hundred of the donors called V segments functional above 56.7% productive rearrangements and segregating when the between-donor standard deviation exceeded 5%. A statistical classification framework was developed to diagnose cytomegalovirus status using the catalog of TCR beta chain sequences. In a later analysis, TCR nucleotide sequences were compared against IMGT/GENE-DB human TR gene sequences so that V and J genes could be assigned. In a later analysis, CDR3 sequences and most-parsimonious VDJ recombination scenarios were assigned using the TCRdist pipeline. In a later analysis, every TCR beta chain was defined by the combination of its CDR3 amino acid sequence and its V-gene family, and reads without a unique V-gene family were dropped. As a way to deal with suspected cross-contamination and a sequencing artifact, a later analysis dropped 450 to 700 nucleotide sequences that were highly shared and had low generation probability. In a later analysis, a clonal expansion index for each public chain was calculated from normalized within-repertoire ranks of inferred template counts. Generation probabilities in a later analysis came from a VDJ recombination model fitted to out-of-frame rearrangements, and those results were checked against IGoR. In a later analysis, hypergeometric tests were used to score TCR-TCR, TCR-HLA and TCR-CMV co-occurrence, with a repertoire-size bias correction applied to TCR pairs. In a later analysis, false discovery rates were estimated by permuting HLA or CMV assignments 20 times. A later analysis grouped co-occurring TCRs with DBSCAN, adding TCRdist sequence similarity when clustering within HLA-allele-positive subsets. For co-occurrence clustering, repertoires with fewer than 30,000 or more than 120,000 public chains were excluded, along with about five repertoires with anomalous nucleotide sharing. The clones in this table, taken by TCRdb from immuneACCESS, are in-frame only. Not every clone is retained; where verified, under half of the shortfall comes from an unresolved V gene, and the cause of the rest is unknown. V and J calls and clone size are copied from that table; D and trimming were computed from the DNA. The sample has about 160,000 clones on record, roughly 78% of them singletons. Roughly 2% of the sample goes to the ten largest clones.

The germline V gene (reference sequence) sets CDR1 to SEHNR and CDR2 to FQNEAQ. From the cysteine up to the phenylalanine, the CDR3 has a length of 18 residues. This entry keeps only the CDR3 DNA: 54 bases, framed from base 1. V ends up 5 bases short and J 6 bases short, with an unmatched junction base count of 12. The clonotype originates from a man aged 35 to 55 in good health and CMV-seronegative. The sample was PBMCs. The V and J segments used are TRBV7-9 and TRBJ2-2, with TRBD2 matching 13 junction bases. The sequenced DNA: TGTGCCAGCAGCGATCTAACTAGCGGGAGGGCCGGACCCGGGGAGCTGTTTTTT. Protein translation: CASSDLTSGRAGPGELFF.